The subject of this entry is one T cell receptor (beta chain). The data were taken from a study of T cells in Graves' hyperthyroidism and ophthalmopathy. Regions amplified from RNA transcripts were the TCR beta CDR3 regions. The TCR CDR3 first-round RT-PCR relied on the HTBI primer set. One entry per CDR3 protein results from TCRdb running MiXCR on the multiplex PCR reads. This table holds some 620,000 distinct CDR3 sequences, about a sixth found once. The germline V and J ends were trimmed by 1 base and 7 bases, with 16 bases remaining between them. CDR1 MGHRA and CDR2 YSYEKL come from the germline V gene. This CDR3 spans 16 amino acids.

The chain employs TRBV4-1 and TRBJ1-4; D uncertain. Material for sequencing was blood. The source is a woman younger than 45 with Graves' hyperthyroidism. For the CDR3, the DNA is TGCGCCAGCAGCCAAGTGGCGGGAGGCCTAGGTGAAAAACTGTTTTTT. This codes for CASSQVAGGLGEKLFF.